The TCR beta chain described here comes from a study of blood T cell repertoires in COVID-19. Study-wide context: PBMCs, B-cell-depleted T cells, or T cells provided the cDNA or gDNA that made up the material.

In this sample, this clone turned up once. Under the authors' procedure: Amplification from reference gene primers served as the basis for estimated nucleated cell counts. The assay was immunoSEQ multiplex PCR, and TCRdb's table has in-frame clones only and misses some. V and J calls and clone size are those listed in that table; D and trimming were worked out from the DNA. Of 85,000 to 100,000 clones listed, 85% to 90% are singletons. V lost 3 bases and J lost 5; bases outside the gene matches: 13. CDR3 length: 16 amino acids. Germline assignment: CDR1 SGDLS and CDR2 YYNGEE. The Seattle patients, enrolled during active infection, were followed longitudinally.

The source material was peripheral blood. The receptor comes from a man aged 50 to 59 with COVID-19, enrolled during active disease. This chain links TRBV9 with TRBJ1-1; 7 bases fit TRBD1. CDR3 nucleotides: TGTGCCAGCAGCGGGGGGTTGTTGGACAGGAGTACTGAAGCTTTCTTT. Its protein product is CASSGGLLDRSTEAFF.